A selection of T cell receptor beta chains follows, all from one sample in a study of shared clonotypes between healthy human individuals. The table came from immunoSEQ multiplex PCR; TCRdb's copy has only in-frame clones and leaves some out. The data show about 1,500,000 clones, roughly 96% seen once. Sample: naive CD4+ T cells sorted from blood. Receptors were obtained from a man under 40 in good health. The CDR3 runs from the conserved cysteine through the conserved F or W. Each record gives: CDR3 protein, J gene, V gene.

cdr3_aa: CASSLRNQPQHF
j_call: TRBJ1-5
v_call: TRBV2

cdr3_aa: CASSLTGFGANVLTF
j_call: TRBJ2-6
v_call: TRBV7-8

cdr3_aa: CASSPSGIQETQYF
j_call: TRBJ2-5
v_call: TRBV19

cdr3_aa: CSVESGPYGYTF
j_call: TRBJ1-2
v_call: TRBV29-1

cdr3_aa: CASNQGGQIMNTEAFF
j_call: TRBJ1-1
v_call: TRBV7-9

cdr3_aa: CASSLTDSGYTF
j_call: TRBJ1-2
v_call: TRBV7-8

cdr3_aa: CASSIPGQGPDTQYF
j_call: TRBJ2-3
v_call: TRBV28

cdr3_aa: CASSRTSEMSYEQYF
j_call: TRBJ2-7
v_call: TRBV23-1

cdr3_aa: CASSVDLAGAVEQFF
j_call: TRBJ2-1
v_call: TRBV9

cdr3_aa: CASSSAGNTGELFF
j_call: TRBJ2-2
v_call: TRBV7-8

cdr3_aa: CASSAFEERSGNTIYF
j_call: TRBJ1-3
v_call: TRBV9

cdr3_aa: CASSGRRVGGNQPQHF
j_call: TRBJ1-5
v_call: TRBV6-1

cdr3_aa: CATSSGGGLAGGRANEQYF
j_call: TRBJ2-7
v_call: TRBV15

cdr3_aa: CASSWTGNQPQHF
j_call: TRBJ1-5
v_call: TRBV6-1

cdr3_aa: CASRRLLLFTDTQYF
j_call: TRBJ2-3
v_call: TRBV27

cdr3_aa: CASTRTGDNEQFF
j_call: TRBJ2-1
v_call: TRBV6-6

cdr3_aa: CASSRLDPYNEQFF
j_call: TRBJ2-1
v_call: TRBV6-5

cdr3_aa: CASSYGQEQETQYF
j_call: TRBJ2-5
v_call: TRBV7-9

cdr3_aa: CASSLGYRGAGELFF
j_call: TRBJ2-2
v_call: TRBV11-2

cdr3_aa: CASSPPGRTMNTEAFF
j_call: TRBJ1-1
v_call: TRBV18

cdr3_aa: CASSKGMGFPGGPDTQYF
j_call: TRBJ2-3
v_call: TRBV21-1

cdr3_aa: CASREGTGAYEQYF
j_call: TRBJ2-7
v_call: TRBV28

cdr3_aa: CASSDSFGYTEAFF
j_call: TRBJ1-1
v_call: TRBV4-3

cdr3_aa: CASSRTSGNTGELFF
j_call: TRBJ2-2
v_call: TRBV7-9

cdr3_aa: CASSPRRLANEQFF
j_call: TRBJ2-1
v_call: TRBV9

cdr3_aa: CASSAANWGGNYGYTF
j_call: TRBJ1-2
v_call: TRBV5-4

cdr3_aa: CASSPRHVDTGELFF
j_call: TRBJ2-2
v_call: TRBV5-1

cdr3_aa: CASSPPRGEETQYF
j_call: TRBJ2-5
v_call: TRBV7-9

cdr3_aa: CASSQEDRQRRYNEQFF
j_call: TRBJ2-1
v_call: TRBV4-1

cdr3_aa: CASSFTVETQHF
j_call: TRBJ1-5
v_call: TRBV28

cdr3_aa: CASSLTPLPNNEQFF
j_call: TRBJ2-1
v_call: TRBV28

cdr3_aa: CASIKTGSTNEQFF
j_call: TRBJ2-1
v_call: TRBV19

cdr3_aa: CASSLFRQHHSGRGTDTQYF
j_call: TRBJ2-3
v_call: TRBV28

cdr3_aa: CASSPKLQQETQYF
j_call: TRBJ2-5
v_call: TRBV18

cdr3_aa: CASSRTTLLDGELFF
j_call: TRBJ2-2
v_call: TRBV5-4

cdr3_aa: CASSWGLAGLTGELFF
j_call: TRBJ2-2
v_call: TRBV5-1

cdr3_aa: CASQGVTSGYNEQFF
j_call: TRBJ2-1
v_call: TRBV2

cdr3_aa: CASKTGNYEQYF
j_call: TRBJ2-7
v_call: TRBV2

cdr3_aa: CASSWGLAGEADTQYF
j_call: TRBJ2-3
v_call: TRBV27

cdr3_aa: CASSPTDYSNQPQHF
j_call: TRBJ1-5
v_call: TRBV28

cdr3_aa: CATRKKAGGSHNEQFF
j_call: TRBJ2-1
v_call: TRBV15

cdr3_aa: CASSVRDSLEGEQFF
j_call: TRBJ2-1
v_call: TRBV25-1

cdr3_aa: CASSLETGVDGYTF
j_call: TRBJ1-2
v_call: TRBV28

cdr3_aa: CASSLGRASTLGYTF
j_call: TRBJ1-2
v_call: TRBV5-1

cdr3_aa: CASSRAGPPFDEQFF
j_call: TRBJ2-1
v_call: TRBV27

cdr3_aa: CASSLPIPNTIYF
j_call: TRBJ1-3
v_call: TRBV28

cdr3_aa: CASSVGLGDEQYF
j_call: TRBJ2-7
v_call: TRBV9

cdr3_aa: CASRPDPGQGSYNEQFF
j_call: TRBJ2-1
v_call: TRBV7-9

cdr3_aa: CASSSMTGGNTEAFF
j_call: TRBJ1-1
v_call: TRBV5-4

cdr3_aa: CASGRDRSYEQYF
j_call: TRBJ2-7
v_call: TRBV28

cdr3_aa: CASSLGRRVEKLFF
j_call: TRBJ1-4
v_call: TRBV7-8

cdr3_aa: CASSPKNLAHEQFF
j_call: TRBJ2-1
v_call: TRBV9

cdr3_aa: CASSSGQGRNQPQHF
j_call: TRBJ1-5
v_call: TRBV28

cdr3_aa: CASRYRGGQPQHF
j_call: TRBJ1-5
v_call: TRBV27

cdr3_aa: CASRSGSTGELFF
j_call: TRBJ2-2
v_call: TRBV5-1